The 9 T cell receptor beta chains below come from one sample, sequenced in a study of blood T cell repertoires in COVID-19. Assay: immunoSEQ multiplex PCR; the TCRdb copy retains only in-frame clones and omits some. This table has 150,000 to 200,000 clones, more than 75% appearing once. Sequenced sample: peripheral blood. The source of these receptors is a human donor in a cohort sampled during active COVID-19.

The V call is TRBV4-2, the J call TRBJ2-7; TRBD1 matches 9 bases. The V and J ends lost 6 bases and 0 bases, in that order; junction bases with no gene match: 3. This CDR3 contains 14 residues. Germline-derived CDR1 and CDR2 are LGHNA and YNFKEQ. The CDR3 region has the DNA TGTGCCAGCAGGGAGACAGGGGGCTCCTACGAGCAGTACTTC. As protein: CASRETGGSYEQYF.

The chain joins TRBV30 to TRBJ2-1; D uncertain. Germline CDR1 is GTSNPN and CDR2 is SVGIG (reference sequence). This CDR3 has 11 residues. V was pared by 3 bases and J by 6 bases, with 6 bases between. The CDR3 protein is CAWRRSNEQFF. CDR3 nucleotide sequence: TGTGCCTGGAGGCGATCCAATGAGCAGTTCTTC.

V is TRBV5-1 and J is TRBJ2-5; TRBD1 might be the D (5 bases). V was pared by 0 bases and J by 4 bases, with 13 bases between. Germline V CDR1 and CDR2: SGHRS, YFSETQ. The CDR3 contains 15 residues. In DNA form, the CDR3 reads TGCGCCAGCAGCTTGGTAGGGGCCATGGGAGAGACCCAGTACTTC. This translates into CASSLVGAMGETQYF.

J is TRBJ1-1 and V is TRBV12-3 or TRBV12-4; the D gene is possibly TRBD1 (5 bases). V lost 5 bases and J lost 6, with 10 bases in between. CDR3 length equals 12 residues. DNA for the CDR3: TGTGCCAGCAGTATCCAGACAGCTGAAGCTTTCTTT. Its protein is CASSIQTAEAFF.

The chain joins TRBV6-6 to TRBJ2-7; 13 nucleotides line up with TRBD2. Trimming at V came to 8 bases and at J to 7 bases, leaving 5 bases not matched to a gene. Germline V gene data show CDR1 as MNHNY and CDR2 as SVGAGI (reference sequence). The CDR3 runs 13 residues. The CDR3 bases are TGTGCCAGCCGACTAGCGGGGGGAAGAGAGCAGTACTTC. Amino acid sequence: CASRLAGGREQYF.

This sequence joins TRBV27 and TRBJ2-7, with 10 nucleotides matching TRBD1. J lost 0 bases, V lost 5 bases, and 4 bases had no gene match. The CDR3 loop spans 15 amino acids. The germline V gene has CDR1 MNHEY and CDR2 SMNVEV (reference sequence). As DNA, the CDR3 is TGTGCCAGCAGTCCCAGACAGGGGGCCTCCTACGAGCAGTACTTC. Translated, it gives CASSPRQGASYEQYF.

This chain links TRBV5-1 with TRBJ2-3, with 9 positions matching TRBD1. The J segment lost 7 bases and the V segment lost 4 bases, leaving 7 bases of the junction unmatched. CDR3 length equals 14 residues. Germline-derived CDR1 and CDR2 are SGHRS and YFSETQ. This CDR3 is CASSRTGDKNTQYF. Written as DNA, the CDR3 is TGCGCCAGCAGCCGGACAGGGGATAAAAATACGCAGTATTTT. The variable domain in full, completed from reference TRBV5-1 and TRBJ2-3, reads KAGVTQTPRYLIKTRGQQVTLSCSPISGHRSVSWYQQTPGQGLQFLFEYFSETQRNKGNFPGRFSGRQFSNSRSEMNVSTLELGDSALYLCASSRTGDKNTQYFGPGTRLTVL.

The CDR3 nucleotides are TGCGCCAGCAGCTTGAATTTGGCCACTGAAGCTTTCTTT. Protein product: CASSLNLATEAFF. The chain uses TRBV5-1 and TRBJ1-1; the D is unclear. V lost 1 base to trimming and J lost 4 bases, with 8 bases between them. The CDR3 has 13 amino acids. Germline-derived CDR1 and CDR2 are SGHRS and YFSETQ.

The rearrangement uses TRBV7-6 and TRBJ2-1, with 8 bases aligning to TRBD1. Germline V gene lookup returns CDR1 SGHVS and CDR2 FNYEAQ. The CDR3 runs to 16 residues. Trimming cost V 0 bases and J 7 bases; bases outside gene matches: 8. The CDR3 DNA follows: TGTGCCAGCAGCTTAGCGCGGCCAGGGGGCGAAAATGAGCAGTTCTTC. Its protein is CASSLARPGGENEQFF.